Listed below are T cell receptor beta chains from one sample, sequenced in a study of blood T cells in healthy people across ages. From the 5' RACE reads, TCRdb called clonotypes with MiXCR, one entry per CDR3 protein. The sample yields 700,000 or so distinct CDR3 sequences, approximately 21% seen once. Input material: blood. These receptors all come from a man between 65 and 79 years old in good health. The CDR3 runs from the conserved cysteine through the conserved F or W. A D gene is named only where the DNA matches it firmly. Expanded clones are given a class, and other clones once, few, many or no size at all.

abundance,d_gene,j_gene,v_gene,CDR3aa,CDR3nt
few,NA,TRBJ1-4,TRBV5-6,CASSLSGSNGRVEKLFF,TGTGCCAGCAGCTTGTCAGGGAGTAACGGGCGTGTTGAAAAACTGTTTTTT
NA,TRBD1,TRBJ2-1,TRBV12-3/TRBV12-4,CASSPMGTGSNEQFF,TGTGCCAGCAGCCCCATGGGGACAGGTTCCAATGAGCAGTTCTTC
NA,TRBD2,TRBJ2-2,TRBV12-3/TRBV12-4,CASSLVLAGASVTTGELFF,TGTGCCAGCAGTTTGGTCCTAGCGGGGGCTTCAGTAACCACCGGGGAGCTGTTTTTT
NA,TRBD2,TRBJ2-3,TRBV6-1,CASNDGLAGGTNTDTQYF,TGTGCCAGCAATGACGGACTAGCGGGAGGGACAAACACAGATACGCAGTATTTT
few,NA,TRBJ2-6,TRBV28,CASSETATGANVLTF,TGTGCCAGCAGCGAGACAGCAACTGGGGCCAACGTCCTGACTTTC
few,NA,TRBJ1-4,TRBV6-6,CASTPRATNEKLFF,TGTGCCAGCACTCCCCGGGCAACTAATGAAAAACTGTTTTTT
NA,NA,TRBJ2-5,TRBV18,CASSPSTGQQETQYF,TGTGCCAGCTCACCTTCCACGGGGCAGCAAGAGACCCAGTACTTC
NA,NA,TRBJ2-5,TRBV5-1,CASSATQGSRETQYF,TGCGCCAGCAGCGCGACACAGGGTTCCCGAGAGACCCAGTACTTC
few,NA,TRBJ2-2,TRBV20-1,CSARERQGYTGELFF,TGCAGTGCTAGAGAACGGCAGGGATACACCGGGGAGCTGTTTTTT
NA,NA,TRBJ2-5,TRBV2,CASSAKPQETQYF,TGTGCCAGCAGCGCGAAACCCCAAGAGACCCAGTACTTC
NA,NA,TRBJ2-1,TRBV2,CASSDSPGQIYNEQFF,TGTGCCAGCAGTGATAGCCCGGGCCAGATATACAATGAGCAGTTCTTC